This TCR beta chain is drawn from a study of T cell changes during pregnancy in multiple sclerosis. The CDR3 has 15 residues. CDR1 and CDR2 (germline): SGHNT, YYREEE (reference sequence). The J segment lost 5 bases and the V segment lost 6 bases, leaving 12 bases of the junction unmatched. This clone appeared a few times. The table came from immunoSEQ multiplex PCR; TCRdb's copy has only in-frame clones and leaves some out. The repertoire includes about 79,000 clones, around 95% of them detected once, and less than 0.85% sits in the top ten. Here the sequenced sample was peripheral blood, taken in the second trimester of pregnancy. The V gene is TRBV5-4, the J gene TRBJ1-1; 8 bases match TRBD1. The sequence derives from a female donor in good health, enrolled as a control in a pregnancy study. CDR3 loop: CASTSPQQGGTEAFF. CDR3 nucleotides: TGTGCCAGCACCTCCCCCCAACAGGGGGGAACTGAAGCTTTCTTT.